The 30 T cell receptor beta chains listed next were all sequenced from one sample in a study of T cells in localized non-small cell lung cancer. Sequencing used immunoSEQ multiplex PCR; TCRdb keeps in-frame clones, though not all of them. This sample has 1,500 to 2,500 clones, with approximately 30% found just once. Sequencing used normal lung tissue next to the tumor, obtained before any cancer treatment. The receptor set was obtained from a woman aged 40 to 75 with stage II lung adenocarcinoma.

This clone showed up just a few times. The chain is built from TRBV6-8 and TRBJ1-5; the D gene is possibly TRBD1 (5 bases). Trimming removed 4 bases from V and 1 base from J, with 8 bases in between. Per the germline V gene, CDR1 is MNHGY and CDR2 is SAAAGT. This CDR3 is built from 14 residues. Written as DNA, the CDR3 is TGTGCCAGCAGTTTCGGGGCCAGCAATCAGCCCCAGCATTTT. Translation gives CASSFGASNQPQHF.

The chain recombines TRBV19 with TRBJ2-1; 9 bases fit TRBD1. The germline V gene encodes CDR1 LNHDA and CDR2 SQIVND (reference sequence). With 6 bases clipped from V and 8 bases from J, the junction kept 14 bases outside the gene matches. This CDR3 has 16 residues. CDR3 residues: CASSPLRGTGRHEQFF. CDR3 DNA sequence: TGTGCCAGTAGCCCCCTGAGAGGGACAGGGCGGCATGAGCAGTTCTTC.

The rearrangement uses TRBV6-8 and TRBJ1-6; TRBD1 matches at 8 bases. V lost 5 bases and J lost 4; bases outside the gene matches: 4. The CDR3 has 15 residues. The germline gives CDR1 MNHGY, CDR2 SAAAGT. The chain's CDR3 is CASSTQGGYNSPLHF. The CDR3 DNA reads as TGTGCCAGCAGTACACAGGGGGGTTATAATTCACCCCTCCACTTT.

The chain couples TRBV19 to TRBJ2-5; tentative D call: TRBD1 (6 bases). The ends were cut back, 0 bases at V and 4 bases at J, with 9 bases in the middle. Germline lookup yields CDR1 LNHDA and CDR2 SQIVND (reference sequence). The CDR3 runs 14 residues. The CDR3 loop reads CASSIEGRGETQYF. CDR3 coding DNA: TGTGCCAGTAGTATAGAAGGCAGGGGAGAGACCCAGTACTTC.

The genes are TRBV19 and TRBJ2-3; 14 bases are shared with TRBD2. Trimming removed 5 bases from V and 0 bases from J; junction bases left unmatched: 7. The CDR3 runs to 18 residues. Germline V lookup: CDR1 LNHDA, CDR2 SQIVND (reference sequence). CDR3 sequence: CASSGGTSGSPSTDTQYF. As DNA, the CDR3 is TGTGCCAGTAGTGGGGGGACTAGCGGGAGCCCAAGCACAGATACGCAGTATTTT.

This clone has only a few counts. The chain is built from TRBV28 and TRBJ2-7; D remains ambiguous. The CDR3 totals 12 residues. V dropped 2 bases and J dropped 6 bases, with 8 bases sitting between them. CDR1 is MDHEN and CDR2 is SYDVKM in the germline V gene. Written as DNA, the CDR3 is TGTGCCAGCAGTTTAAGGGCAACCGAGCAGTACTTC. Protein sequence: CASSLRATEQYF.

Here the CDR3 reads CASSSGLAGGRNTGELFF. In DNA form, the CDR3 reads TGTGCCAGCAGCTCCGGACTAGCGGGAGGAAGGAACACCGGGGAGCTGTTTTTT. This sequence joins TRBV22-1 and TRBJ2-2; whether TRBD2, the table's D call, matches the DNA was not checked. TRBV22-1 is listed as a pseudogene. The CDR3 totals 18 residues.

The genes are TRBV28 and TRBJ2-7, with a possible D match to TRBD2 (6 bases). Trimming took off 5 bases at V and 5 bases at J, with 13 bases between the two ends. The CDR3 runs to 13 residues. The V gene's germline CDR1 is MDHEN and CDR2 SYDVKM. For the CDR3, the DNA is TGTGCCAGCAGTCTGGCGGGAAGTAACGAGCAGTACTTC. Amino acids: CASSLAGSNEQYF.

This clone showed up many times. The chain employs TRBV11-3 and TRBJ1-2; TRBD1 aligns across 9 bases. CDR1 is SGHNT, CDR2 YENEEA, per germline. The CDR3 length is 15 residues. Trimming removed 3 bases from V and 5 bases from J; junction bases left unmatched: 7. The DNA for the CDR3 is TGTGCCAGCAGCTTTGAGGACAGGGGAGTATATGGCTACACCTTC. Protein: CASSFEDRGVYGYTF.

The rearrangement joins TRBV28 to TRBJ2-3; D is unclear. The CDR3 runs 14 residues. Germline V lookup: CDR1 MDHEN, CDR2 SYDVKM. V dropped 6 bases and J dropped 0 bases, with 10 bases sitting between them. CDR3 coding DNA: TGTGCCAGCAGACTCACTCTGAGCACAGATACGCAGTATTTT. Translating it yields CASRLTLSTDTQYF.

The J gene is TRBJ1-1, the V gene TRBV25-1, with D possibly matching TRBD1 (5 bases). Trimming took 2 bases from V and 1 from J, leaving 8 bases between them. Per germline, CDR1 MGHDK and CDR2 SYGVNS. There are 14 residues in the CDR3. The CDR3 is CASSEGDGNTEAFF. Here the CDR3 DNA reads TGTGCCAGCAGTGAAGGGGACGGGAACACTGAAGCTTTCTTT.

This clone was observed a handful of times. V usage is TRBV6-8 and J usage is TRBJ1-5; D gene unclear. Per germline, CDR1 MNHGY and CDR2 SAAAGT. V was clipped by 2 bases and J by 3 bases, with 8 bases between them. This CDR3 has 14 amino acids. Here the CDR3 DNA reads TGTGCCAGCAGTTACACAGAGTTCAATCAGCCCCAGCATTTT. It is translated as CASSYTEFNQPQHF.

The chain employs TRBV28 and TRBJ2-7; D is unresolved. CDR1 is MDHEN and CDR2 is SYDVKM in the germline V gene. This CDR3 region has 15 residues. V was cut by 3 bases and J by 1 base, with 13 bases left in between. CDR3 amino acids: CASSFSSLGSYEQYF. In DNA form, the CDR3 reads TGTGCCAGCAGTTTCTCTTCCCTGGGATCCTACGAGCAGTACTTC.

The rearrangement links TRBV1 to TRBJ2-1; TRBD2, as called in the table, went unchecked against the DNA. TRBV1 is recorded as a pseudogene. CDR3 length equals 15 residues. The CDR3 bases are TGCACCAGCAGCCAACTAGCGGGGGGGGACAATGAGCAGTTCTTC. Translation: CTSSQLAGGDNEQFF.

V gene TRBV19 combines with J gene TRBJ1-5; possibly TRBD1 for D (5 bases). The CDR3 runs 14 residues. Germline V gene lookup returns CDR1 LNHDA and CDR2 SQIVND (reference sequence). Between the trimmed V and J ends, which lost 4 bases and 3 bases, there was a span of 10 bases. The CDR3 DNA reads TGTGCCAGTAGTAAGGGGCAGGCCAATCAGCCCCAGCATTTT. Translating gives CASSKGQANQPQHF.

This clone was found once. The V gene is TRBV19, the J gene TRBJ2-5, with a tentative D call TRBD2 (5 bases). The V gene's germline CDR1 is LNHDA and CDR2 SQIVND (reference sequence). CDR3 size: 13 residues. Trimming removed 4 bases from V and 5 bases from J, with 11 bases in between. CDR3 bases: TGTGCCAGTAGTAATACGGGGTTTGAGACCCAGTACTTC. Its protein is CASSNTGFETQYF.

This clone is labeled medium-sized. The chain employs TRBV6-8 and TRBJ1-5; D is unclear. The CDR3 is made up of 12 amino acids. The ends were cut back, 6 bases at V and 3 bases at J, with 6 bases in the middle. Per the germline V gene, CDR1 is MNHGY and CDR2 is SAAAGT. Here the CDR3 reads CASRAPNQPQHF. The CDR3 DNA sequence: TGTGCCAGCAGGGCACCCAATCAGCCCCAGCATTTT.

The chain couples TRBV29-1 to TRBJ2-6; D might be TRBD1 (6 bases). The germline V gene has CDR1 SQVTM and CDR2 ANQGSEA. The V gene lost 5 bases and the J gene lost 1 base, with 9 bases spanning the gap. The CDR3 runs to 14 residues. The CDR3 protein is CSVTQGSGANVLTF. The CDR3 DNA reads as TGCAGCGTTACACAGGGATCTGGGGCCAACGTCCTGACTTTC.

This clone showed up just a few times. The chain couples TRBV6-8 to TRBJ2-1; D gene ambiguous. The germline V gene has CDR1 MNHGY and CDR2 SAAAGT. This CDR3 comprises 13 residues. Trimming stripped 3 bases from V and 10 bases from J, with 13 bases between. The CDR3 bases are TGTGCCAGCAGTTATCCCGGCGGAGAGGAGCAGTTCTTC. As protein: CASSYPGGEEQFF.

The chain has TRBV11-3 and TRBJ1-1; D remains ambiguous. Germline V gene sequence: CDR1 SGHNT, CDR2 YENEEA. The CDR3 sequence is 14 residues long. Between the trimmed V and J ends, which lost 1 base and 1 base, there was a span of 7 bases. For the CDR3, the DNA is TGTGCCAGCAGCTTAGGGGGTTGGAACACTGAAGCTTTCTTT. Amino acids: CASSLGGWNTEAFF.

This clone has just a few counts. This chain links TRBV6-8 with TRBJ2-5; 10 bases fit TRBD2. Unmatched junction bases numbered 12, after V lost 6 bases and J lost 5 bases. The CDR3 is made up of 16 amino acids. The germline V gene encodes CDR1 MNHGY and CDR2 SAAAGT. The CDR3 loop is CASRTPSGGAWETQYF. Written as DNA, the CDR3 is TGTGCCAGCAGGACCCCGAGCGGGGGGGCATGGGAGACCCAGTACTTC.

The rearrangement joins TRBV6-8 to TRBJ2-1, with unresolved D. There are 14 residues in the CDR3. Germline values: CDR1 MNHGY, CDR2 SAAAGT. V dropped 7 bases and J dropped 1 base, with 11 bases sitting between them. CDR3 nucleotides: TGTGCCAGCATACAAGGAAATTCCTACAATGAGCAGTTCTTC. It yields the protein CASIQGNSYNEQFF.

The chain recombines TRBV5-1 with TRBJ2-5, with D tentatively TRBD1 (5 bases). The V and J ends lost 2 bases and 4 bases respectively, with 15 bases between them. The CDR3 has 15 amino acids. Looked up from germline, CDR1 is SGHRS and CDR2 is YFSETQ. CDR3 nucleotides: TGCGCCAGCAGCTTTGAGGCAGGGCCGGGAGAGACCCAGTACTTC. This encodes CASSFEAGPGETQYF.

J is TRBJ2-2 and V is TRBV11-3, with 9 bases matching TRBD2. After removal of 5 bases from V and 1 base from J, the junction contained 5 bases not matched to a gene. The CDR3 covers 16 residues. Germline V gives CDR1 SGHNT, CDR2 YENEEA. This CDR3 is CASSLRTSVNTGELFF. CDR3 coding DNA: TGTGCCAGCAGCCTAAGGACTAGCGTGAACACCGGGGAGCTGTTTTTT.

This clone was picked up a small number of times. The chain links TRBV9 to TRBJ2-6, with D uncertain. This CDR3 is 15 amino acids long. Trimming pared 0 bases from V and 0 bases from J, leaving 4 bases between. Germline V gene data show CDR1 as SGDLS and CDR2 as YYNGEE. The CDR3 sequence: CASSVAGSGANVLTF. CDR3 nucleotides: TGTGCCAGCAGCGTAGCGGGCTCTGGGGCCAACGTCCTGACTTTC. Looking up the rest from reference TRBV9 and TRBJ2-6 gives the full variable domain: DSGVTQTPKHLITATGQRVTLRCSPRSGDLSVYWYQQSLDQGLQFLIQYYNGEERAKGNILERFSAQQFPDLHSELNLSSLELGDSALYFCASSVAGSGANVLTFGAGSRLTVL.

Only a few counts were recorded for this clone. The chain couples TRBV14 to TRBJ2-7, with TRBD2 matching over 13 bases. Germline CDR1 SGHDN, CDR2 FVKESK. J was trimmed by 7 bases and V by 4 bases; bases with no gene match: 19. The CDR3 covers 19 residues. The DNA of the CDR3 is TGTGCCAGCAGCCGGGATCCGGGACTAGCGGGACTCTCCTTGAAGGAGCAGTACTTC. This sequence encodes CASSRDPGLAGLSLKEQYF.

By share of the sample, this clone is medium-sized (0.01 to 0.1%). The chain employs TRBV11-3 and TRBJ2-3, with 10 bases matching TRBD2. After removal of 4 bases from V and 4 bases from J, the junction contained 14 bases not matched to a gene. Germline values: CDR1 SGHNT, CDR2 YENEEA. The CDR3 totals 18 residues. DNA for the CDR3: TGTGCCAGCAGCTCGAAAGGACTAGCGGAAGTTAGGGCAGATACGCAGTATTTT. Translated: CASSSKGLAEVRADTQYF.

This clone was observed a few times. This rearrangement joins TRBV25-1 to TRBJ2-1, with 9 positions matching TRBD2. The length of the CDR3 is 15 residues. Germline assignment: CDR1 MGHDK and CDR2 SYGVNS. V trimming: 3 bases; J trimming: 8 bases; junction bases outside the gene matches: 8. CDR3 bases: TGTGCCAGCAGTGATCCCGGGACTAGCCGAGATGAGCAGTTCTTC. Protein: CASSDPGTSRDEQFF. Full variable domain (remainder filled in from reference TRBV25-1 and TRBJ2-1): EADIYQTPRYLVIGTGKKITLECSQTMGHDKMYWYQQDPGMELHLIHYSYGVNSTEKGDLSSESTVSRIRTEHFPLTLESARPSHTSQYLCASSDPGTSRDEQFFGPGTRLTVL.

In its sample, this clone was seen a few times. The CDR3 sequence: CASSLTVPLNYGYTF. The CDR3 coding sequence is TGTGCCAGCAGCCTCACAGTTCCTCTTAACTATGGCTACACCTTC. V and J are TRBV28 and TRBJ1-2, with D hard to call. The CDR3 spans 15 residues. Germline loops: CDR1 MDHEN, CDR2 SYDVKM. V lost 6 bases to trimming and J lost 1 base, with 15 bases between them.

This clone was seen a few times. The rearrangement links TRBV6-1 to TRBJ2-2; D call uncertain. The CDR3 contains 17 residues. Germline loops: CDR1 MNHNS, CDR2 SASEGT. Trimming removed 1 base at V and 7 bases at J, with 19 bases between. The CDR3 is CASSEGVTLSQIGELFF. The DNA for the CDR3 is TGTGCCAGCAGTGAAGGGGTAACGTTGAGTCAGATCGGGGAGCTGTTTTTT.